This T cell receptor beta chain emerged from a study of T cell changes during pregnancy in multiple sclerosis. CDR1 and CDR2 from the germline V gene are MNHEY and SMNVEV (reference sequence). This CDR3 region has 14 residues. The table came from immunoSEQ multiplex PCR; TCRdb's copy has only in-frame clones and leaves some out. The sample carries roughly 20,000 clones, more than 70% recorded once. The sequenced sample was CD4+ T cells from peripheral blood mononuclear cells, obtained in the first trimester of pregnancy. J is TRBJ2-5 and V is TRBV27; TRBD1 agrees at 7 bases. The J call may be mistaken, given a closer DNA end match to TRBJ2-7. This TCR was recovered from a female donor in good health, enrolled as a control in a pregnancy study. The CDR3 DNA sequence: TGTGCCAGCACTCGAGCAGGGGGTTCCTACGAGCAGTACTTC. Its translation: CASTRAGGSYEQYF.